This T cell receptor beta chain emerged from a study of OX40 agonist ivuxolimab in advanced cancers. Overall study results and limits: Within 6 weeks, CD4+ and CD8+ blood T cells expanded clonally at 0.1 to 3.0 mg/kg.

The CDR3 extends over 20 amino acids. Germline CDR1 is LGHNA and CDR2 is YNFKEQ. Germline trimming cut 0 bases from V and 3 bases from J; bases unmatched to any gene: 12. Patients with a history of autoimmune disease or on systemic immunosuppression were excluded. As to this clone: The antigen remains undetermined.

The data were produced by immunoSEQ multiplex PCR, yet TCRdb's version contains in-frame clones alone and is incomplete. The sample carries around 130,000 clones, around 93% recorded once. V gene TRBV4-2 combines with J gene TRBJ2-1, with TRBD2 matching 12 bases. This TCR came from an adult with an advanced solid tumor such as melanoma, head and neck, liver or kidney cancer. This specimen was CD4+ or CD8+ T cells sorted from blood, taken in a trial of the OX40 agonist ivuxolimab. CDR3 in DNA: TGTGCCAGCAGCCAAGATCGGGTGACTAGCGGGAGAATCATCTACAATGAGCAGTTCTTC. Encoded protein: CASSQDRVTSGRIIYNEQFF.